This is a list of T cell receptor beta chains from one sample in a study of blood T cell repertoires in COVID-19. Data came from immunoSEQ multiplex PCR; TCRdb stores just in-frame clones and leaves some out. The sample has 100,000 to 150,000 clones, 88% seen once. The sequenced sample consisted of peripheral blood. Receptors originate from a human donor in a cohort sampled during active COVID-19. Each CDR3 is given without its conserved first and last residue. Each record gives: V gene, J gene, CDR3 protein.

>TRBV28|TRBJ2-3
ASSFGTLAGDTQY
>TRBV21-1|TRBJ2-7
ASSKWSGNPYEQY
>TRBV24-1|TRBJ2-1
ATSDPLPGTRSEQF
>TRBV5-1|TRBJ1-1
ASSMHREGTEAF
>TRBV7-2|TRBJ1-6
ASSDGTEVSPLH
>TRBV19|TRBJ2-1
ASSASGVSYNEQF
>TRBV2|TRBJ2-2
ASSEGSTGELF
>TRBV19|TRBJ2-7
ATPREPGQY
>TRBV10-3|TRBJ2-2
AIRGLAERDTGELF
>TRBV27|TRBJ2-7
AILRDRETGALPKLTYEQY
>TRBV6-2/TRBV6-3|TRBJ2-5
ASSPGQLYQETQY
>TRBV5-4|TRBJ2-5
ASSLEASGGAGETQY
>TRBV14|TRBJ2-5
ASSQGRTGGLKTQY
>TRBV6-5|TRBJ1-5
ASSYLQGQPQH
>TRBV5-5|TRBJ2-7
ASSFTGGDREQY